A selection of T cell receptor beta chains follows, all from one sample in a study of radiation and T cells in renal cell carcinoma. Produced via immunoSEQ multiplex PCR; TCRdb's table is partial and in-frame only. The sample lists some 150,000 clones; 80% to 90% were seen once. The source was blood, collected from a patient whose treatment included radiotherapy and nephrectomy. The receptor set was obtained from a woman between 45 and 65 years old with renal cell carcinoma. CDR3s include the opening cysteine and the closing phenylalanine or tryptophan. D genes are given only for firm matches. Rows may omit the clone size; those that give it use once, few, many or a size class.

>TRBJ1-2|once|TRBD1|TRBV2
CASSDPHVDRIYGYTF
TGTGCCAGCAGTGACCCGCATGTGGACAGGATCTATGGCTACACCTTC
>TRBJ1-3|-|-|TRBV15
CATRTERYSTIYF
TGTGCCACCAGAACAGAACGATATAGCACCATATATTTT
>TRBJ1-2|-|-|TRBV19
CASSIGQGTHYGYTF
TGTGCCAGTAGTATAGGCCAGGGGACCCACTATGGCTACACCTTC
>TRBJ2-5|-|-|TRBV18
CASGWDQETQYF
TGTGCCAGCGGGTGGGACCAAGAGACCCAGTACTTC
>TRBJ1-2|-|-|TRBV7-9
CASSARRDMDNYGYTF
TGTGCCAGCAGCGCCCGACGGGACATGGACAACTATGGCTACACCTTC
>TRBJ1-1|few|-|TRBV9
CASSASQGRAAFF
TGTGCCAGCAGCGCTTCACAGGGAAGGGCGGCTTTCTTT
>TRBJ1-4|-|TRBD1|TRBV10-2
CASCQGAEDEKLFF
TGCGCCAGCTGTCAGGGGGCAGAAGATGAAAAACTGTTTTTT
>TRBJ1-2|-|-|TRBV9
CASSVGRTSDGNYGYTF
TGTGCCAGCAGCGTAGGTCGGACATCGGACGGAAACTATGGCTACACCTTC
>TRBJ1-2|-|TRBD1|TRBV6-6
CASSQGQGGYGYTF
TGTGCCAGCAGCCAGGGACAGGGAGGCTATGGCTACACCTTC
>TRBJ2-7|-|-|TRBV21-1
CAGPLPRLDYEQYF
TGTGCCGGACCGTTGCCTCGTTTGGATTACGAGCAGTACTTC
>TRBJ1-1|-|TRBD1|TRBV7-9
CASSGQGQLSPMNTEAFF
TGTGCCAGCAGCGGGCAGGGACAGTTATCTCCTATGAACACTGAAGCTTTCTTT
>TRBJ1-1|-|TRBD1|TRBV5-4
CASSARQGMNTEAFF
TGTGCCAGCAGCGCGCGACAGGGGATGAACACTGAAGCTTTCTTT
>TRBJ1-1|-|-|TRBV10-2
CASSEEAEGSTEAFF
TGCGCCAGCAGTGAAGAGGCCGAAGGGAGCACTGAAGCTTTCTTT
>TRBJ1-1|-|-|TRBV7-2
CASSLTENTEAFF
TGTGCCAGCAGCTTAACCGAGAACACTGAAGCTTTCTTT
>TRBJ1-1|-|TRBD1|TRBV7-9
CASSCETGECEAFF
TGTGCCAGCAGCTGCGAGACAGGGGAATGTGAAGCTTTCTTT
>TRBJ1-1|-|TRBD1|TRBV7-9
CASSRDRDTEAFF
TGTGCCAGCAGCCGGGACAGGGATACTGAAGCTTTCTTT
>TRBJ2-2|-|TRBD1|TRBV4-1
CASSTRQGASTGELFF
TGCGCCAGCAGCACGCGACAGGGGGCAAGCACCGGGGAGCTGTTTTTT
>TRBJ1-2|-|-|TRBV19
CASSAGIIGFYGYTF
TGTGCCAGTAGTGCCGGCATAATTGGATTCTATGGCTACACCTTC
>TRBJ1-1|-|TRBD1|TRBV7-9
CASSSRTGANTEAFF
TGTGCCAGCAGTTCCCGGACAGGAGCGAACACTGAAGCTTTCTTT
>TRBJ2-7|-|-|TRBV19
CASSIDRSRGEQYF
TGTGCCAGTAGTATAGATAGATCCAGGGGCGAGCAGTACTTC
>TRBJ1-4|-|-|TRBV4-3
CASSQEDGWGKLFF
TGCGCCAGCAGCCAAGAGGACGGATGGGGAAAACTGTTTTTT
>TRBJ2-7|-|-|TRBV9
CASSVAGDLAYEQYF
TGTGCCAGCAGCGTAGCGGGGGACCTTGCCTACGAGCAGTACTTC
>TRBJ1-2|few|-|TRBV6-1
CASSRRSDGYTF
TGTGCCAGCAGTCGACGATCGGATGGCTACACCTTC
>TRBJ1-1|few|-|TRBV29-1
CSGRQVLNTEAFF
TGCAGCGGAAGACAGGTTTTGAACACTGAAGCTTTCTTT
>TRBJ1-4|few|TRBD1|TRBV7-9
CASSSGQGREKLFF
TGTGCCAGCAGCTCGGGACAGGGAAGGGAAAAACTGTTTTTT
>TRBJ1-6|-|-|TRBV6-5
CASSSSSGNSPLHF
TGTGCCAGCAGTTCCTCTAGCGGGAATTCACCCCTCCACTTT
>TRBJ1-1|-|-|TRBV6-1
CASSRIMNTEAFF
TGTGCCAGCAGTCGGATCATGAACACTGAAGCTTTCTTT
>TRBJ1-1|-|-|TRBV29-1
CSVERQTMNTEAFF
TGCAGCGTTGAACGGCAGACAATGAACACTGAAGCTTTCTTT
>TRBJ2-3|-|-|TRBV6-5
CASSYTGDPDTQYF
TGTGCCAGCAGTTATACTGGGGATCCAGATACGCAGTATTTT
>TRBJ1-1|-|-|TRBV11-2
CASSSLTGANTEAFF
TGTGCCAGCAGCAGCCTTACAGGCGCGAACACTGAAGCTTTCTTT
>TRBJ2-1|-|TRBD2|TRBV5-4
CASSQELAGGGYNEQFF
TGTGCCAGCAGCCAGGAATTAGCGGGGGGCGGATACAATGAGCAGTTCTTC
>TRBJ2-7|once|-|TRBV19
CASSMRQTYEQYF
TGTGCCAGTAGTATGCGGCAGACCTACGAGCAGTACTTC
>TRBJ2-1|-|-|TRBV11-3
CASSLAGGIRDEQFF
TGTGCCAGCAGCTTAGCGGGGGGCATCAGAGATGAGCAGTTCTTC